The 30 T cell receptor beta chains listed next were all sequenced from one sample in a study of spatial heterogeneity in lung cancer. Time point defined: blood at routine non-recurrence follow-up after resection. TCRdb used MiXCR to reprocess the 5' RACE reads, holding one entry per CDR3 protein. This table holds roughly 72,000 distinct CDR3 sequences, 8% to 9.5% found once. This sample comprised PBMCs, obtained at follow-up. The receptors originated from a female donor with early-stage non-small cell lung cancer.

This clonotype was seen ten or more times. The CDR3 nucleotides read TGTGCCAGCAGCTCGCGGACTAGTTATGAGCAGTTCTTC. This encodes CASSSRTSYEQFF. The J gene is TRBJ2-1, the V gene TRBV7-3, with 7 bases that match TRBD2. Germline V gives CDR1 SGHTA, CDR2 FQGTGA. CDR3 length equals 13 residues. J gave up 8 bases and V 4 bases, and 5 bases lay outside the gene matches.

This clonotype was seen repeatedly, ten times or more. The CDR3 spells CASSLVGTGLYEQYF. DNA for the CDR3: TGCGCCAGCAGCTTGGTGGGGACAGGCCTTTACGAGCAGTACTTC. The chain joins TRBV5-1 to TRBJ2-7; 8 nucleotides match TRBD1. The CDR3 runs to 15 residues. The J segment lost 4 bases and the V segment lost 0 bases, leaving 6 bases of the junction unmatched. The germline gives CDR1 SGHRS, CDR2 YFSETQ. Looking up the rest from reference TRBV5-1 and TRBJ2-7 gives the full variable domain: KAGVTQTPRYLIKTRGQQVTLSCSPISGHRSVSWYQQTPGQGLQFLFEYFSETQRNKGNFPGRFSGRQFSNSRSEMNVSTLELGDSALYLCASSLVGTGLYEQYFGPGTRLTVT.

In its sample, this clonotype was seen many times. The chain recombines TRBV5-1 with TRBJ2-5; the match to TRBD1 covers 9 bases. This CDR3 has 15 residues. Unmatched junction bases numbered 8, after V lost 3 bases and J lost 5 bases. Germline-derived CDR1 and CDR2 are SGHRS and YFSETQ. The CDR3, as DNA: TGCGCCAGCAGCTCCCGGACAGGGGCCTTGGAGACCCAGTACTTC. It yields the protein CASSSRTGALETQYF.

This clonotype was detected ten times or more. The chain joins TRBV11-1 to TRBJ1-1, with a tentative D call TRBD1 (6 bases). The CDR3 consists of 17 residues. Germline assignment: CDR1 SGHAT and CDR2 FQDESV (reference sequence). The V end lost 2 bases, the J end lost 1 base, and 17 bases lay between the germline ends. CDR3 amino acids: CASSLRGIGLTNTEAFF. The CDR3, as DNA: TGTGCCAGCAGCTTAAGGGGGATCGGACTCACGAACACTGAAGCTTTCTTT.

This clonotype was counted ten times or more. V usage is TRBV20-1 and J usage is TRBJ2-5; no reliable D call. Germline V CDR1 and CDR2: DFQATT, SNEGSKA (reference sequence). The CDR3 contains 10 residues. Trimming pared 4 bases from V and 3 bases from J, leaving 3 bases between. The CDR3, as DNA: TGCAGTGCTATTGAAGAGACCCAGTACTTC. Translated, it gives CSAIEETQYF.

The V call is TRBV10-3, the J call TRBJ2-7; 9 nucleotides agree with TRBD2. CDR3 length: 15 amino acids. With 3 bases clipped from V and 2 bases from J, the junction kept 5 bases outside the gene matches. Germline V gene lookup returns CDR1 ENHRY and CDR2 SYGVKD. CDR3 region: CAISDHSGRTYEQYF. The CDR3 nucleotides read TGTGCCATCAGTGACCACAGCGGGAGGACCTACGAGCAGTACTTC.

This clonotype showed up many times. The V gene is TRBV4-1, the J gene TRBJ2-7, with D maybe TRBD1 (6 bases). V lost 0 bases and J lost 3, with 21 bases in between. Germline V gene data show CDR1 as MGHRA and CDR2 as YSYEKL. This CDR3 has 18 amino acids. CDR3 sequence reads: CASSQDIKNWDIDYEQYF. The CDR3 nucleotides read TGCGCCAGCAGCCAAGATATCAAAAATTGGGACATAGACTACGAGCAGTACTTC.

This clonotype has ten or more counts. CDR3 sequence (DNA): TGTGCCTCCGCAAGCATTTCCTACGAGCAGTACTTC. Protein sequence: CASASISYEQYF. The chain links TRBV2 to TRBJ2-7; no definite D call. This CDR3 has 12 amino acids. Looked up from germline, CDR1 is SNHLY and CDR2 is FYNNEI. V was cut by 11 bases and J by 1 base, with 12 bases left in between. Variable domain in full (rest from reference TRBV2 and TRBJ2-7): EPEVTQTPSHQVTQMGQEVILRCVPISNHLYFYWYRQILGQKVEFLVSFYNNEISEKSEIFDDQFSVERPDGSNFTLKIRSTKLEDSAMYFCASASISYEQYFGPGTRLTVT.

The rearrangement joins TRBV14 to TRBJ1-2, with D unclear. V lost 3 bases, J lost 3 bases, and 8 bases lay in between. CDR1 and CDR2 from the germline V gene are SGHDN and FVKESK. CDR3 size: 13 residues. Here the CDR3 DNA reads TGTGCCAGCAGCCACATTAACGACTATGGCTACACCTTC. As protein: CASSHINDYGYTF.

This clonotype appeared many times. The chain links TRBV12-3 or TRBV12-4 to TRBJ1-1, with D unresolved. The CDR3 covers 13 residues. V gave up 7 bases and J gave up 4 bases, with 13 bases separating them. Here the CDR3 reads CASTARLITEAFF. Written as DNA, the CDR3 is TGTGCCAGCACCGCACGACTCATCACTGAAGCTTTCTTT.

V and J are TRBV2 and TRBJ1-1, with no clear D. The ends were cut back, 6 bases at V and 0 bases at J, with 8 bases in the middle. The CDR3 extends over 13 amino acids. Germline V CDR1 and CDR2: SNHLY, FYNNEI. CDR3 coding DNA: TGTGCCAGCAGACTCGAATTGAACACTGAAGCTTTCTTT. The encoded protein is CASRLELNTEAFF.

The sample holds many counts of this clonotype. The chain has TRBV5-6 and TRBJ2-6, with a possible D match to TRBD2 (6 bases). Germline lookup yields CDR1 SGHDT and CDR2 YYEEEE. This CDR3 has 16 residues. Trimming removed 4 bases at V and 0 bases at J, with 11 bases between. CDR3 DNA: TGTGCCAGCAGCCGCGGGGACCCCTCTGGGGCCAACGTCCTGACTTTC. Its translation is CASSRGDPSGANVLTF. The whole variable domain, remainder taken from reference TRBV5-6 and TRBJ2-6, is DAGVTQSPTHLIKTRGQQVTLRCSPKSGHDTVSWYQQALGQGPQFIFQYYEEEERQRGNFPDRFSGHQFPNYSSELNVNALLLGDSALYLCASSRGDPSGANVLTFGAGSRLTVL.

As for this clonotype: A much larger clone differs by one base, so this may be a read error. The chain has TRBV29-1 and TRBJ1-1; 7 nucleotides agree with TRBD1. The germline gives CDR1 SQVTM, CDR2 ANQGSEA. The CDR3 consists of 13 residues. CDR3 residues: CRVLRQGNTEAFF. The CDR3 bases are TGCCGCGTACTTAGACAGGGAAACACTGAAGCTTTCTTT.

This clonotype was counted many times. The rearrangement uses TRBV3-1 and TRBJ2-7, with 7 bases matching TRBD2. CDR1 and CDR2 from the germline V gene are LGHDT and YNNKEL (reference sequence). V lost 0 bases, J lost 4 bases, and 9 bases stayed unmatched. There are 16 residues in the CDR3. CDR3 sequence: CASSQDLSSGAYEQYF. The DNA for the CDR3 is TGTGCCAGCAGCCAAGATTTGTCTAGCGGAGCGTACGAGCAGTACTTC.

This clonotype occurred many times. This chain links TRBV7-9 with TRBJ2-3; D remains ambiguous. V was shortened by 2 bases and J by 4 bases, with 7 bases between the two germline ends. Germline lookup yields CDR1 SEHNR and CDR2 FQNEAQ (reference sequence). The CDR3 consists of 13 residues. The CDR3 DNA is TGTGCCAGCAGCTTAAGCGCGGCAGATACGCAGTATTTT. Amino acid sequence: CASSLSAADTQYF.

This clonotype was seen many times. The rearrangement joins TRBV21-1 to TRBJ1-4; whether TRBD1, the table's D call, matches the DNA was not checked. TRBV21-1 is given as a pseudogene. CDR3 length: 14 amino acids. The CDR3 spells CASSIPTGDEKLFF. The CDR3 region has the DNA TGTGCCAGCAGCATCCCTACAGGAGATGAAAAACTGTTTTTT.

V and J are TRBV29-1 and TRBJ1-6, with 7 bases lining up with TRBD1. Germline V gene data show CDR1 as SQVTM and CDR2 as ANQGSEA. The V segment lost 6 bases and the J segment 7 bases; nucleotides outside the gene matches: 6. The CDR3 is 13 amino acids. The CDR3 loop reads CSVADRVNSPLHF. CDR3 DNA sequence: TGCAGCGTCGCCGACAGGGTGAATTCACCCCTCCACTTT.

This clonotype was picked up many times. The V and J genes are TRBV5-1 and TRBJ1-1; D is perhaps TRBD1 (6 bases). CDR1 SGHRS and CDR2 YFSETQ come from the germline V gene. The V gene lost 4 bases and the J gene lost 9 bases, with 19 bases spanning the gap. The CDR3 runs to 14 residues. For the CDR3, the DNA is TGCGCCAGCAGCATGGGGGCCGGGGGTGCCCAAGCTTTCTTT. This sequence encodes CASSMGAGGAQAFF.

This clonotype was observed at least ten times. The rearrangement joins TRBV14 to TRBJ2-7; 11 bases line up with TRBD2. Germline V CDR1 and CDR2: SGHDN, FVKESK. The CDR3 is made up of 17 amino acids. Trimming cost V 4 bases and J 8 bases; bases outside gene matches: 16. CDR3 sequence (DNA): TGTGCCAGCAGCCTTTCGATTTGGCTAGCGGGGGGCGGGCAGCAGTACTTC. As protein: CASSLSIWLAGGGQQYF.

This clonotype was seen a few times. The chain links TRBV20-1 to TRBJ2-4; D might be TRBD1 (6 bases). V was cut by 4 bases and J by 6 bases, with 13 bases left in between. This CDR3 is 13 amino acids long. Per germline, CDR1 DFQATT and CDR2 SNEGSKA (reference sequence). CDR3 in amino acids: CSATRTALNIQYF. The CDR3 region has the DNA TGCAGTGCTACTAGGACAGCCTTAAACATTCAGTACTTC.

This clonotype has ten or more counts. The rearrangement links TRBV19 to TRBJ2-1; 12 bases are a match to TRBD2. CDR1 and CDR2 from the germline V gene are LNHDA and SQIVND (reference sequence). The CDR3 has 14 residues. V was pared by 6 bases and J by 3 bases, with 0 bases of the junction left unmatched. DNA for the CDR3: TGTGCCAGTAGACTAGCGGGAGGCTACAATGAGCAGTTCTTC. Its protein product is CASRLAGGYNEQFF. Together with reference TRBV19 and TRBJ2-1, the CDR3 gives the full variable domain: DGGITQSPKYLFRKEGQNVTLSCEQNLNHDAMYWYRQDPGQGLRLIYYSQIVNDFQKGDIAEGYSVSREKKESFPLTVTSAQKNPTAFYLCASRLAGGYNEQFFGPGTRLTVL.

The table lists this clonotype with many counts. The chain recombines TRBV9 with TRBJ1-6; D may be TRBD1 (5 bases). Germline loops: CDR1 SGDLS, CDR2 YYNGEE. The V end was cut by 3 bases, the J end by 7 bases, with 11 bases between. The CDR3 contains 14 residues. CDR3 sequence (DNA): TGTGCCAGCAGCGCCGTCAGGGAAAATTCACCCCTCCACTTT. It encodes CASSAVRENSPLHF.

The chain combines TRBV30 with TRBJ1-4; 10 positions agree with TRBD1. Germline trimming cut 3 bases from V and 8 bases from J; bases unmatched to any gene: 9. Germline assignment: CDR1 GTSNPN and CDR2 SVGIG (reference sequence). This CDR3 is built from 15 residues. The CDR3 reads CAWSTGQGFREKLFF. The DNA of the CDR3 is TGTGCCTGGAGCACGGGACAGGGGTTTAGAGAAAAACTGTTTTTT. Full variable domain (outside the CDR3, taken from reference TRBV30 and TRBJ1-4): SQTIHQWPATLVQPVGSPLSLECTVEGTSNPNLYWYRQAAGRGLQLLFYSVGIGQISSEVPQNLSASRPQDRQFILSSKKLLLSDSGFYLCAWSTGQGFREKLFFGSGTQLSVL.

This clonotype was recorded at least ten times. The chain uses TRBV6-1 and TRBJ1-1; D possibly corresponds to TRBD1 (6 bases). The CDR3 is 14 amino acids. V was cut by 3 bases and J by 1 base, with 9 bases left in between. CDR1 is MNHNS, CDR2 SASEGT, per germline. CDR3 bases: TGTGCCAGCAGTGAGCCACAGGGGAACACTGAAGCTTTCTTT. Residues: CASSEPQGNTEAFF.

Ten or more counts support this clonotype. The chain is built from TRBV29-1 and TRBJ1-1, with D perhaps TRBD1 (6 bases). CDR3 length: 11 amino acids. Looked up from germline, CDR1 is SQVTM and CDR2 is ANQGSEA. V was clipped by 6 bases and J by 5 bases, with 10 bases between them. CDR3 region: CSVRGGTEAFF. The CDR3 DNA follows: TGCAGCGTGAGGGGGGGTACTGAAGCTTTCTTT.

This chain connects TRBV11-2 to TRBJ2-2; D not certain. Germline V gene sequence: CDR1 SGHAT, CDR2 FQNNGV. Trimming took off 4 bases at V and 4 bases at J, with 7 bases between the two ends. This CDR3 is built from 13 residues. CDR3: CASSSLFTGELFF. The CDR3 DNA sequence: TGTGCCAGCAGCTCGCTCTTCACCGGGGAGCTGTTTTTT.

This clonotype appeared many times. The chain employs TRBV9 and TRBJ2-1, with 13 bases identical to TRBD2. The V and J ends lost 6 bases and 12 bases, in that order; junction bases with no gene match: 9. The CDR3 runs 14 residues. The germline gives CDR1 SGDLS, CDR2 YYNGEE. The CDR3 loop reads CASTGTSGAEGQFF. The CDR3 nucleotides are TGTGCCAGCACCGGGACTAGCGGGGCCGAGGGGCAGTTCTTC.

This clonotype occurred many times. The V and J genes are TRBV5-1 and TRBJ1-3; 7 bases agree with TRBD1. CDR3 size: 16 residues. Germline CDR1 reads SGHRS; CDR2 reads YFSETQ. Trimming removed 4 bases from V and 0 bases from J; junction bases left unmatched: 7. In nucleotides, the CDR3 is TGCGCCAGCAGCCAGGGGGTGGACTACTCTGGAAACACCATATATTTT. It is translated as CASSQGVDYSGNTIYF.

This chain connects TRBV10-2 to TRBJ2-4; D gene ambiguous. Trimming removed 5 bases at V and 15 bases at J, with 17 bases between. Germline V gene data show CDR1 as WSHSY and CDR2 as SAAADI. The CDR3 contains 12 residues. The CDR3 bases are TGCGCCAGCAGTAGCCAAAGCAGGTCGGCGTACTTC. Its protein is CASSSQSRSAYF.

This clonotype has more than one count but fewer than ten. This sequence joins TRBV5-1 and TRBJ2-3, with a possible D match to TRBD1 (5 bases). Germline values: CDR1 SGHRS, CDR2 YFSETQ. Trimming removed 5 bases from V and 1 base from J, with 17 bases in between. The CDR3 spans 16 residues. The CDR3 loop is CASREGVSGGTDTQYF. For the CDR3, the DNA is TGCGCCAGCAGAGAAGGGGTCTCTGGGGGCACAGATACGCAGTATTTT.